This T cell receptor beta chain was profiled in a study of identical twins. Study-wide results and caveats: Twin pairs' shared out-of-frame alpha sequences were enriched in low generation probability. Sequences that were beta out-of-frame showed weaker excess twin sharing.

This clonotype has more than one count but fewer than ten. As yet, its antigen is unknown. Trimming left V 6 bases short and J 6 bases short, with 15 bases between. Per germline, CDR1 MNHEY and CDR2 SVGEGT. This CDR3 has 13 residues. A universal primer site was incorporated via template switching, and the cDNA contained unique molecular identifiers. TCRdb itself ran the 5' RACE reads through MiXCR, one entry per CDR3 protein. The sample holds just over 450,000 distinct CDR3 sequences, 14% seen once. A further study also used this sample, focusing on yellow fever vaccine responses in identical twins.

Sample: CD4+ T cells sorted from blood. This chain joins TRBV6-2 or TRBV6-3 and TRBJ2-7; maybe TRBD2 (6 bases). The clonotype originates from a woman aged 18-29 years in good health. The DNA of the CDR3 is TGTGCCAGCAGGGACCCTTCGGAGGGCGAGCAGTACTTC. Its translation: CASRDPSEGEQYF.